The clone carrying this T cell receptor beta chain was seen once. Its antigen is currently unknown. Vbeta (60) and Jbeta (13) primers were used in the PCR. Data came from immunoSEQ multiplex PCR; TCRdb stores just in-frame clones and leaves some out. In the table there are some 120,000 clones, 70% to 85% of which are singletons. V gave up 4 bases and J gave up 0 bases; unmatched junction bases: 5. Germline V gene lookup returns CDR1 SGHVS and CDR2 FQNEAQ. This CDR3 comprises 16 residues. The data originate from a study of cytomegalovirus exposure and HLA in healthy donors. Whole-study context: Falling in the Caucasian-associated ancestry cluster were roughly 86% of 398 genotyped donors. Whole-study findings and limits: Based on reports, TCR beta sequences accurately predicted HLA-A and HLA-B alleles for most subjects.

The material sequenced was PBMCs. The rearrangement joins TRBV7-8 to TRBJ2-7, with TRBD2 identical over 11 bases. The source of this sequence is a human donor in good health. In nucleotides, the CDR3 is TGTGCCAGCAGCTCGATGACTAGCGGGGTCTCCTACGAGCAGTACTTC. It specifies CASSSMTSGVSYEQYF. The whole variable domain, filled in from reference TRBV7-8 and TRBJ2-7, reads GAGVSQSPRYKVAKRGQDVALRCDPISGHVSLFWYQQALGQGPEFLTYFQNEAQLDKSGLPSDRFFAERPEGSVSTLKIQRTQQEDSAVYLCASSSMTSGVSYEQYFGPGTRLTVT.